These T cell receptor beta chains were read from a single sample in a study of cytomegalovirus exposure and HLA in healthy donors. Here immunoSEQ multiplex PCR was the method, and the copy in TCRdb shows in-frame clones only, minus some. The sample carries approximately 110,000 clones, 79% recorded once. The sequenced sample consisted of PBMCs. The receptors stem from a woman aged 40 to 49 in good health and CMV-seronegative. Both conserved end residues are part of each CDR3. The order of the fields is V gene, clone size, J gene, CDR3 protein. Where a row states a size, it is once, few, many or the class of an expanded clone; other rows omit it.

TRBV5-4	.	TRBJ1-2	CASSKDSNYGYTF
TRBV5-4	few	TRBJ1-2	CASSLGDRDGYGYTF
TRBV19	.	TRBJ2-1	CASSSRTGGWVAGGRSLYNEQFF
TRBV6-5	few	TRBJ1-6	CASTEDSFNSPLHF
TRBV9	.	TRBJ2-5	CASSVGTNNKENQYF
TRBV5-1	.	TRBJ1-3	CASSWEGHSGNTIYF
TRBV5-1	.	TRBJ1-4	CASSGKGTGSNEKLFF
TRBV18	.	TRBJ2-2	CASSRVAPRRTGELFF
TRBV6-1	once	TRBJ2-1	CASSSIAGYYNEQFF
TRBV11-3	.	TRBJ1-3	CASSQQGNLGNTIYF
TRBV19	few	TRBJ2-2	CASTQGSSGGTGELFF
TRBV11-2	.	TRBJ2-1	CASSLEDRNYNEQFF
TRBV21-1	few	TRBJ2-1	CASSSPGGAGNEQFF
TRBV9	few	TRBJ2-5	CASSVDQGQETQYF
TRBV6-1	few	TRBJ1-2	CASSVDRGNYGYTF
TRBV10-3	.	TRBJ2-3	CAISEGTSGGKSTDTQYF
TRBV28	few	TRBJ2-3	CASSPPGQGFTDTQYF
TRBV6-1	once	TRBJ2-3	CASEGGASTDTQYF
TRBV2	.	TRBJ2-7	CASDSRGTGEQYF
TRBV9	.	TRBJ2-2	CASSVNGELFF
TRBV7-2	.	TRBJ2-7	CASSRDRGISYEQYF
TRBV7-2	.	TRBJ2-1	CASSRLGEQFF
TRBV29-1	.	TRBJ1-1	CSAVGQGGTEAFF
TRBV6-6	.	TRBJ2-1	CASSQRTGSEQFF
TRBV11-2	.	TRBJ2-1	CASSFGGRVDNEQFF
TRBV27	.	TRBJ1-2	CASRLGGARDYGYTF
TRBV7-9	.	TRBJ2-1	CASSSVTGAGGKYNEQFF
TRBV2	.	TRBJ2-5	CASRLAGETQYF
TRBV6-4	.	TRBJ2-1	CASSADRDNNEQFF
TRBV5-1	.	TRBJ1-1	CASSLAGSDTEAFF
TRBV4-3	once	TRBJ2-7	CASSQDLDSGGGEQYF
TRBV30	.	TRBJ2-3	CAWSVPRGRTDTQYF
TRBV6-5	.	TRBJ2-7	CASSVRPGNEQYF
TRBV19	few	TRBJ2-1	CASSLSGLAGGRAYNEQFF
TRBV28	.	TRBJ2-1	CASSLSAVYNEQFF
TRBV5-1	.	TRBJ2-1	CASTRGGGSAYNEQFF
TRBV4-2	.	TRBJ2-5	CASSLPLAGGETQYF
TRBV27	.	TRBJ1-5	CASSLRGASNQPQHF
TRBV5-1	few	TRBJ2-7	CASSLEGRLYEQYF